A selection of T cell receptor beta chains follows, all from one sample in a study of blood T cells in healthy people across ages. TCRdb re-called the 5' RACE reads through MiXCR, storing one row per CDR3 protein. The data show around 800,000 distinct CDR3 sequences, roughly 46% seen once. What was sequenced was blood. The receptors derive from a man older than 75 in good health. CDR3s leave out the opening cysteine and the closing phenylalanine or tryptophan.

V gene	J gene	CDR3 protein
TRBV25-1	TRBJ2-5	ASSAADQETQY
TRBV29-1	TRBJ2-1	SAATPTVNEQF
TRBV6-5	TRBJ1-6	ASSNLDSEANSPLH
TRBV11-2	-	ASSLDLTSGSYEQY
TRBV12-3/TRBV12-4	TRBJ2-3	ASSGRGRTDAQY
TRBV5-1	TRBJ2-4	ASSLDGTVLAKNIQY
TRBV5-1	TRBJ2-3	ASSPSRARDTQY
TRBV12-3/TRBV12-4	TRBJ1-2	ASRTLDRGAFNYGYT
TRBV24-1	TRBJ2-5	ATSASGQETQY
TRBV6-1	TRBJ2-2	ASSAPSGITGELF
TRBV20-1	TRBJ1-4	SAKVANEKLF